Listed here is a single TCR beta chain. Its antigen is unknown. This entry belongs to a study of T cell responses to AZD1222 COVID-19 vaccine. Points from the study as a whole: Receipt of two AZD1222 doses was followed by a rise in Spike-specific TCR breadth and depth. Regions left unmutated in variants are reportedly the target of nearly half of spike-specific TCRs.

Sequenced by immunoSEQ multiplex PCR; TCRdb stores in-frame clones only, minus some. The sample contains about 210,000 clones, approximately 94% of which appear only once. The input for sequencing was peripheral blood, taken 28 days after the second dose of the MenACWY control vaccine. The TCR comes from an adult who received the MenACWY meningococcal vaccine as a control.

This chain's CDR3 is CASSSGQGTAEQYF. CDR3 coding DNA: TGTGCCAGCAGCTCCGGACAGGGGACGGCCGAGCAGTACTTC. The chain recombines TRBV13 with TRBJ2-7; 9 nucleotides line up with TRBD1. This CDR3 contains 14 residues. Trimming cost V 4 bases and J 6 bases; bases outside gene matches: 7. From germline, CDR1 is PRHDT and CDR2 FYEKMQ (reference sequence).